These 25 T cell receptor beta chains were all obtained from the same sample, sequenced in a study of shared clonotypes between healthy human individuals. This table comes from immunoSEQ multiplex PCR, and its TCRdb copy is limited to in-frame clones, with some not included. In the table there are approximately 2,300,000 clones, around 92% of which are singletons. Material: naive CD4+ T cells from PBMCs. This sample's subset: CD45RA+ positively selected. All receptors come from a man between 18 and 35 years old in good health. Some clones in this sample may be carry-over from other donors' samples.

The chain couples TRBV2 to TRBJ2-2; no clear D. The CDR3 runs to 14 residues. Germline CDR1 and CDR2: SNHLY and FYNNEI. Trimming removed 6 bases from V and 1 base from J, with 9 bases in between. The CDR3 spells CASSLTWNTGELFF. The CDR3 DNA follows: TGTGCCAGCAGCCTGACCTGGAACACCGGGGAGCTGTTTTTT.

This rearrangement joins TRBV19 to TRBJ1-5; maybe TRBD1 (6 bases). The CDR3 runs to 15 residues. Per the germline V gene, CDR1 is LNHDA and CDR2 is SQIVND (reference sequence). V lost 3 bases, J lost 9 bases, and 18 bases lay in between. CDR3 sequence reads: CASSIQDSGGRPQHF. The CDR3 DNA reads as TGTGCCAGTAGTATTCAAGACTCCGGGGGGCGGCCCCAGCATTTT.

The V call is TRBV5-8, the J call TRBJ2-5; 8 bases line up with TRBD2. V shed 2 bases and J 1 base; nucleotides not matched to a gene: 7. The length of the CDR3 is 16 residues. The germline CDR1 and CDR2 sequences are SGHTS and YDEGEE. The CDR3 here is CASSFGLAGTQETQYF. DNA of the CDR3: TGTGCCAGCAGCTTCGGACTAGCCGGGACCCAAGAGACCCAGTACTTC.

This rearrangement joins TRBV7-2 to TRBJ2-7; 9 bases fit TRBD2. Germline assignment: CDR1 SGHTA and CDR2 FQGNSA. Losses at the gene ends were 8 bases for V and 4 bases for J; bases not matched to a gene: 9. The CDR3 length is 14 residues. The CDR3 spells CASGPGGRAYEQYF. The CDR3 DNA is TGTGCCAGCGGCCCCGGCGGGAGGGCTTACGAGCAGTACTTC.

The chain combines TRBV28 with TRBJ2-7, with unresolved D. From germline, CDR1 is MDHEN and CDR2 SYDVKM. Between the trimmed V and J ends, which lost 9 bases and 4 bases, there was a span of 16 bases. The CDR3 is made up of 13 amino acids. This CDR3 reads CASCGLFIYEQYF. The CDR3 DNA sequence: TGTGCCAGTTGTGGGCTGTTTATTTACGAGCAGTACTTC.

This sequence joins TRBV7-2 and TRBJ2-2; a weak D match, TRBD2 (6 bases). Germline loops: CDR1 SGHTA, CDR2 FQGNSA. The CDR3 has 15 amino acids. The V end was cut by 1 base, the J end by 6 bases, with 12 bases between. The CDR3, as DNA: TGTGCCAGCAGCTTAGGACTAGTTAGTCCCGGGGAGCTGTTTTTT. Translation: CASSLGLVSPGELFF.

The rearrangement joins TRBV12-5 to TRBJ2-1; 12 bases align to TRBD2. V lost 6 bases and J lost 5; bases outside the gene matches: 11. The CDR3 length is 17 residues. From germline, CDR1 is LGHNT and CDR2 FRNRAP. CDR3 nucleotide sequence: TGTGCTAGTGGCCGTGGACTAGCGGGAACCAATGACAATGAGCAGTTCTTC. Amino acid sequence: CASGRGLAGTNDNEQFF.

The rearrangement uses TRBV21-1 and TRBJ2-3; the table assigns TRBD2, which was not confirmed against the DNA. TRBV21-1 is a known pseudogene. The CDR3 length is 19 residues. CDR3 nucleotide sequence: TGTGCCAGCAGCAAAGGAGTACGTATCCGGGAGGGGGGCACAGATACGCAGTATTTT. Its protein product is CASSKGVRIREGGTDTQYF.

The chain recombines TRBV11-1 with TRBJ2-3; D not resolved. Trimming shortened V by 0 bases and J by 1 base, and 14 bases separated the two germline ends. Germline V gene sequence: CDR1 SGHAT, CDR2 FQDESV (reference sequence). This CDR3 is built from 17 residues. The CDR3 is CASSLASLAPGTDTQYF. CDR3 nucleotide sequence: TGTGCCAGCAGCTTAGCGTCGTTGGCCCCTGGCACAGATACGCAGTATTTT.

A word on this clone: This sample also contains other DNA sequences that code for the same CDR3. V and J are TRBV5-1 and TRBJ2-2; a weak D match, TRBD2 (5 bases). The CDR3 length is 14 residues. V lost 4 bases to trimming and J lost 5 bases, with 12 bases between them. The germline gives CDR1 SGHRS, CDR2 YFSETQ. The CDR3 spells CASSLRRGTGELFF. In DNA, the CDR3 is TGCGCCAGCAGCCTACGTAGAGGGACCGGGGAGCTGTTTTTT.

For the CDR3, the DNA is TGTGCCAGCAGCCTGACCTATGGTACCAATGAGCAGTTCTTC. Amino acids: CASSLTYGTNEQFF. V and J are TRBV14 and TRBJ2-1; D remains ambiguous. The germline V and J ends were trimmed by 4 bases and 6 bases, with 13 bases remaining between them. Germline CDR1 and CDR2: SGHDN and FVKESK. This CDR3 contains 14 residues.

This chain joins TRBV5-5 and TRBJ2-7; D is ambiguous. This CDR3 contains 13 residues. V was cut by 3 bases and J by 5 bases, with 12 bases left in between. Per the germline V gene, CDR1 is SGHKS and CDR2 is YYEKEE (reference sequence). The DNA of the CDR3 is TGTGCCAGCAGCTGGGCCGGTTCCGACGAGCAGTACTTC. Its protein is CASSWAGSDEQYF.

This clone came up a few times. The rearrangement joins TRBV6-5 to TRBJ1-1; D is possibly TRBD1 (5 bases). Between the trimmed V and J ends, which lost 2 bases and 10 bases, there was a span of 11 bases. Germline CDR1 and CDR2: MNHEY and SVGAGI. The CDR3 contains 12 residues. In DNA, the CDR3 is TGTGCCAGCAGTTACCGGCAGGGAAGAGCTTTCTTT. It encodes CASSYRQGRAFF.

The chain carries TRBV7-3 and TRBJ2-7, with D unresolved. Between the trimmed V and J ends, which lost 5 bases and 6 bases, there was a span of 14 bases. This CDR3 comprises 13 residues. CDR1 is SGHTA, CDR2 FQGTGA, per germline. CDR3 nucleotide sequence: TGTGCCAGCAGCCCCCCCTCACGTCGCGAGCAGTACTTC. It codes for CASSPPSRREQYF. The variable domain in full, completed from reference TRBV7-3 and TRBJ2-7, reads GAGVSQTPSNKVTEKGKYVELRCDPISGHTALYWYRQSLGQGPEFLIYFQGTGAADDSGLPNDRFFAVRPEGSVSTLKIQRTERGDSAVYLCASSPPSRREQYFGPGTRLTVT.

The chain uses TRBV5-4 and TRBJ1-3; 7 bases are a match to TRBD1. V gave up 0 bases and J gave up 1 base; unmatched junction bases: 7. Germline V gene data show CDR1 as SGHNT and CDR2 as YYREEE (reference sequence). This CDR3 is 17 amino acids long. In DNA form, the CDR3 reads TGTGCCAGCAGCTTGGAGGGACAGCCTTCTTCTGGAAACACCATATATTTT. It encodes CASSLEGQPSSGNTIYF.

Of note for this clone: Other DNA sequences in the same sample also yield this CDR3. This sequence joins TRBV28 and TRBJ2-1; D not resolved. The CDR3 is made up of 12 amino acids. V lost 2 bases to trimming and J lost 6 bases, with 5 bases between them. Looked up from germline, CDR1 is MDHEN and CDR2 is SYDVKM. CDR3 bases: TGTGCCAGCAGTTTAATAGGCAATGAGCAGTTCTTC. It is translated as CASSLIGNEQFF.

J is TRBJ2-5 and V is TRBV29-1; no firm D call. This CDR3 has 13 amino acids. CDR1 and CDR2 from the germline V gene are SQVTM and ANQGSEA. Trimming left V 7 bases short and J 7 bases short, with 19 bases between. CDR3 nucleotides: TGCAGCGCCATGGGGTGGGCCCGTGGGACCCAGTACTTC. Translated, it gives CSAMGWARGTQYF.

V is TRBV4-3 and J is TRBJ2-1; 13 nucleotides line up with TRBD2. V trimming: 1 base; J trimming: 3 bases; junction bases outside the gene matches: 6. The CDR3 spans 18 residues. Germline CDR1 and CDR2: LGHNA and YSLEER. The CDR3 region has the DNA TGCGCCAGCAGCCAAGGCGGCGGACTAGCGGGAGTCTACAATGAGCAGTTCTTC. Residues: CASSQGGGLAGVYNEQFF.

V gene TRBV7-9 combines with J gene TRBJ2-1; 10 nucleotides match TRBD2. Trimming took 5 bases from V and 3 from J; bases not matched to a gene: 7. Per germline, CDR1 SEHNR and CDR2 FQNEAQ (reference sequence). The CDR3 sequence is 16 residues long. CDR3 region: CASSIGLAVGYNEQFF. In DNA, the CDR3 is TGTGCCAGCAGCATTGGACTAGCGGTAGGCTACAATGAGCAGTTCTTC.

The V and J genes are TRBV7-2 and TRBJ2-7, with TRBD1 matching over 9 bases. Germline CDR1 SGHTA, CDR2 FQGNSA. This CDR3 is 13 amino acids long. J was trimmed by 9 bases and V by 6 bases; bases with no gene match: 9. The chain's CDR3 is CASSSTTGGVQYF. The CDR3 nucleotides read TGTGCCAGCAGTTCGACCACAGGGGGCGTGCAGTACTTC.

CDR3 sequence reads: CASSPTSGRPLSYNEQFF. The CDR3 bases are TGTGCCAGCAGCCCGACTAGCGGGAGGCCCCTCTCCTACAATGAGCAGTTCTTC. The rearrangement uses TRBV9 and TRBJ2-1, with 13 nucleotides matching TRBD2. The CDR3 totals 18 residues. Germline V gene sequence: CDR1 SGDLS, CDR2 YYNGEE. V gave up 4 bases and J gave up 0 bases; unmatched junction bases: 7.

This rearrangement joins TRBV6-1 to TRBJ1-5; D perhaps matches TRBD1 (5 bases). The CDR3 sequence is 12 residues long. Germline assignment: CDR1 MNHNS and CDR2 SASEGT. The V and J ends lost 4 bases and 6 bases respectively, with 7 bases between them. The chain's CDR3 is CASSGDSQPQHF. The CDR3 DNA reads as TGTGCCAGCAGTGGAGACAGTCAGCCCCAGCATTTT.

The chain carries TRBV19 and TRBJ2-3; 11 positions agree with TRBD2. CDR1 LNHDA and CDR2 SQIVND come from the germline V gene (reference sequence). With V trimmed by 7 bases and J by 5 bases, 5 bases remained unmatched. The CDR3 is made up of 14 amino acids. The CDR3 reads CASMGLAVGDTQYF. DNA for the CDR3: TGTGCCAGTATGGGACTAGCGGTGGGAGATACGCAGTATTTT.

The chain combines TRBV11-3 with TRBJ2-1, with 11 positions matching TRBD2. Germline V gives CDR1 SGHNT, CDR2 YENEEA. The CDR3 has 15 amino acids. After removal of 5 bases from V and 9 bases from J, the junction contained 9 bases not matched to a gene. For the CDR3, the DNA is TGTGCCAGCAGCCTCTTAGCGGGAGGGCTAGGTGAGCAGTTCTTC. This codes for CASSLLAGGLGEQFF.

Only a few counts were recorded for this clone. This chain joins TRBV5-8 and TRBJ1-1, with TRBD1 as a possible D gene (5 bases). V gave up 1 base and J gave up 1 base, with 11 bases separating them. Looked up from germline, CDR1 is SGHTS and CDR2 is YDEGEE. This CDR3 is 15 amino acids long. The chain's CDR3 is CASSLYGTWNTEAFF. CDR3 nucleotides: TGTGCCAGCAGCTTGTACGGGACCTGGAACACTGAAGCTTTCTTT.